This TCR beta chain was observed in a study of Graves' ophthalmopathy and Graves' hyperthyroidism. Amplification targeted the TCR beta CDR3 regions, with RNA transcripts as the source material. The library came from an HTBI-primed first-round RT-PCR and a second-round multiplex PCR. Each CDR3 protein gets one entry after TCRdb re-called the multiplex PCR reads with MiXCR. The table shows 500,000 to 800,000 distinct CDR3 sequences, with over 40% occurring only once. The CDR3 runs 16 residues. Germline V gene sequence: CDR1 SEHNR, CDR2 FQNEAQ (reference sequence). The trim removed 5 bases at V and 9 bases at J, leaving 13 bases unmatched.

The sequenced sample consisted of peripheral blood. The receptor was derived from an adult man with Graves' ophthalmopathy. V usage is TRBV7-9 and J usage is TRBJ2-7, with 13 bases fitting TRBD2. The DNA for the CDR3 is TGTGCCAGCAGCATGCGGACTAGCGGGAGTACAGATACGCAGTACTTC. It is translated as CASSMRTSGSTDTQYF.